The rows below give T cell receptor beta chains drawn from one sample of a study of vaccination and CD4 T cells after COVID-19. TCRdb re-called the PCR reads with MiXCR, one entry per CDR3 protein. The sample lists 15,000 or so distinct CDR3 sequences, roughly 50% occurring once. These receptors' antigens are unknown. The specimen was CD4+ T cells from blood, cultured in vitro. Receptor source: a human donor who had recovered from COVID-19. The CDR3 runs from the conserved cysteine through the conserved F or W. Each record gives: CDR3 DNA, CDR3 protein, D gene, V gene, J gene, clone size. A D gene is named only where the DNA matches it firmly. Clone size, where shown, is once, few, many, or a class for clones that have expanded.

TGTGCCAGCAGTCGCAGCCCAACTAATGAAAAACTGTTTTTT	CASSRSPTNEKLFF	-	TRBV25-1	TRBJ1-4	-
TGTGCCAGCAGAATCGCTAACACCGGGGAGCTGTTTTTT	CASRIANTGELFF	-	TRBV2	TRBJ2-2	-
TGCAGTGCTAGAGATGTGAGACAGGGTTTCGGTCGTGGAAACACCATATATTTT	CSARDVRQGFGRGNTIYF	TRBD1	TRBV20-1	TRBJ1-3	-
TGTGCCAGCAGACCCTATAATAGCGGGAGGGCGGGAGATACGCAGTATTTT	CASRPYNSGRAGDTQYF	TRBD2	TRBV7-2	TRBJ2-3	few
TGTGCCAGCAGCTCCCTCCGGACAGACACCGGGGAGCTGTTTTTT	CASSSLRTDTGELFF	-	TRBV11-3	TRBJ2-2	-
TGTGCCAGCAGCTTGGGCCTAGCGGTACCAGATACGCAGTATTTT	CASSLGLAVPDTQYF	TRBD2	TRBV7-2	TRBJ2-3	-
TGTGCCAGCAGTTTAAGGGGGCCAACTGAAGCTTTCTTT	CASSLRGPTEAFF	TRBD1	TRBV28	TRBJ1-1	few
TGTGCCAGCTCACCTGACAGTTCTCAAGCTTTCTTT	CASSPDSSQAFF	-	TRBV18	TRBJ1-1	-
TGCGCCAGCAGGCCGGGGACTAGCGGACAGACCCAGTACTTC	CASRPGTSGQTQYF	TRBD2	TRBV10-2	TRBJ2-5	few
TGCGCCAGCAGACCTGACAGGGTAAGCAATCAGCCCCAGCATTTT	CASRPDRVSNQPQHF	TRBD1	TRBV4-1	TRBJ1-5	large
TGTGCCAGCAGCCCAAGCTCCTACGAGCAGTACTTC	CASSPSSYEQYF	-	TRBV7-2	TRBJ2-7	few
TGTGCCAGCAGACGGCAGGGGAGCAGCTACGAGCAGTACTTC	CASRRQGSSYEQYF	-	TRBV12-3/TRBV12-4	TRBJ2-7	-
TGTGCCAGCAGCCTTAGGACAGGGCCTGGCGAGCAGTACTTC	CASSLRTGPGEQYF	TRBD1	TRBV9	TRBJ2-7	-
TGTGCCAGCAGACAGACGGGAAACAATCAGCCCCAGCATTTT	CASRQTGNNQPQHF	-	TRBV28	TRBJ1-5	-
TGCGCCAGCAGCCTCGGGACAGGGGATGGCCAGCCCCAGCATTTT	CASSLGTGDGQPQHF	TRBD1	TRBV5-1	TRBJ1-5	-
TGTGCCAGCAGCTTAGAAATCTGGGGCCCTGAAGCTTTCTTT	CASSLEIWGPEAFF	-	TRBV11-2	TRBJ1-1	-
TGCAGTGCTAGAGGAGGGACAGGGGGGGATAGGGAGCAGTTCTTC	CSARGGTGGDREQFF	TRBD1	TRBV20-1	TRBJ2-1	-
TGCAGTGCAGCCGGACAGCAAGAGACCCAGTACTTC	CSAAGQQETQYF	-	TRBV20-1	TRBJ2-5	-
TGTGCCAGCATTGGGGACAGGGGTAGGAATCAGCCCCAGCATTTT	CASIGDRGRNQPQHF	TRBD1	TRBV28	TRBJ1-5	once
TGTGCCAGCAGCTCTAGGTCCCGACAGAGTTATGGCTACACCTTC	CASSSRSRQSYGYTF	-	TRBV7-2	TRBJ1-2	-
TGTGCCAGTAGTATCGTCGTGGGGAACACTGAAGCTTTCTTT	CASSIVVGNTEAFF	-	TRBV19	TRBJ1-1	-
TGTGCCAGCAGCTTTCCGGGACTAGCTTCCCATGAGCAGTTCTTC	CASSFPGLASHEQFF	TRBD2	TRBV7-2	TRBJ2-1	-
TGTGCTAGTGGTTTGGGGACAGGGTCCTACGAGCAGTACTTC	CASGLGTGSYEQYF	TRBD1	TRBV12-5	TRBJ2-7	-
TGTGCCAGCAGGCTCAGGGACAGCAACAATTCACCCCTCCACTTT	CASRLRDSNNSPLHF	TRBD1	TRBV12-3/TRBV12-4	TRBJ1-6	-
TGTGCCAGCAGCTTAGCAAGTCCAACTAATGAAAAACTGTTTTTT	CASSLASPTNEKLFF	-	TRBV7-9	TRBJ1-4	-
TGTGCCAGCAGCCGACCGGTTACACGCGAAAAACTGTTTTTT	CASSRPVTREKLFF	-	TRBV7-9	TRBJ1-4	few
TGTGCCAGCAGGACTGGACAGGGGGCGGGTGAGACCCAGTACTTC	CASRTGQGAGETQYF	TRBD1	TRBV6-2/TRBV6-3	TRBJ2-5	few
TGTGCCAGCAGCCCTGAAGGTTCTAGCGGGAGAAGTGAGCAGTTCTTC	CASSPEGSSGRSEQFF	TRBD2	TRBV11-3	TRBJ2-1	-
TGTGCCAGCAGTTTAGGCGAGAGCTCCTACAATGAGCAGTTCTTC	CASSLGESSYNEQFF	-	TRBV12-3/TRBV12-4	TRBJ2-1	once
TGTGCCTGGACCCGGCCACCTCTGAGGGAGCAGTACTTC	CAWTRPPLREQYF	-	TRBV30	TRBJ2-7	-
TGTGCCAGCAGCCAAGACCCCAGGGGGGGCACAGATACGCAGTATTTT	CASSQDPRGGTDTQYF	-	TRBV4-2	TRBJ2-3	-
TGTGCCATCAGTGAGGCAGGGGAGTATGGCTACACCTTC	CAISEAGEYGYTF	-	TRBV10-3	TRBJ1-2	few
TGTGCCAGTAGTGCCTGGACAGGGACTAATGAAAAACTGTTTTTT	CASSAWTGTNEKLFF	TRBD1	TRBV19	TRBJ1-4	-
TGTGCCAGTAGTATAGATAGCCGGGGATCTAGCACAGATACGCAGTATTTT	CASSIDSRGSSTDTQYF	-	TRBV19	TRBJ2-3	-
TGCAGTGCCCAACGGCGGCTAGCGGGACCTACAGATACGCAGTATTTT	CSAQRRLAGPTDTQYF	TRBD2	TRBV20-1	TRBJ2-3	few
TGTGCCAGCAGTCTAGATCAGCCCCAGCATTTT	CASSLDQPQHF	-	TRBV2	TRBJ1-5	once
TGCAGTGCTACCCACCTTACAGGGGGACTCAAGTATGGCTACACCTTC	CSATHLTGGLKYGYTF	TRBD1	TRBV20-1	TRBJ1-2	medium-sized
TGTGCCAGCAGCGTAGCTACCCTGGCCCTAGGGGTACATACGCAGTATTTT	CASSVATLALGVHTQYF	-	TRBV9	TRBJ2-3	-
TGTGCCTGGAGACGGGATCTGAACACTGAAGCTCTCTTT	CAWRRDLNTEALF	-	TRBV30	TRBJ1-1	-
TGTGCCAGCAGCTTAGGAGGGGCGGGGAGCAATCAGCCCCAGCATTTT	CASSLGGAGSNQPQHF	-	TRBV7-2	TRBJ1-5	few
TGTGCCAGCAGCGCATACAGGGGCTTAAATTCACCCCTCCACTTT	CASSAYRGLNSPLHF	TRBD1	TRBV7-6	TRBJ1-6	-
TGTGCCAGCAGCTCCGGTACGCTAAACACTGAAGCTTTCTTT	CASSSGTLNTEAFF	-	TRBV6-1	TRBJ1-1	-
TGTGCCAGCAGTTTAGGGGACAGGGCGGGCTACACCTTC	CASSLGDRAGYTF	TRBD1	TRBV12-3/TRBV12-4	TRBJ1-2	-